The rows below give T cell receptor beta chains drawn from one sample of a study of identical twins. A single record per CDR3 protein comes from TCRdb applying MiXCR to the 5' RACE reads. Counted here are 1.5 million to 2 million distinct CDR3 sequences, under 35% occurring once; the ten biggest clones make up about 0.27%. Sample: cord blood. Source of these receptors: a newborn girl in good health. Both conserved end residues are part of each CDR3. A D gene is named only where the DNA matches it firmly. Clone size is shown for a subset of rows, as once, few, many or a class of expanded clone.

J,D,V,size,DNA,CDR3
TRBJ2-7,TRBD2,TRBV10-3,few,TGTGCCGCCGTAGGGAGAACTAGCGGCCTCTCCTACGAGCAGTACTTC,CAAVGRTSGLSYEQYF
TRBJ1-4,.,TRBV20-1,few,TGCAGTGCTTCCCTGGGAGGACCGACTAATGAAAAACTGTTTTTT,CSASLGGPTNEKLFF
TRBJ2-1,.,TRBV9,.,TGTGCCAGCAGCGTATATCGGACTACTAACTCCTACAATGAGCAGTTCTTC,CASSVYRTTNSYNEQFF
TRBJ1-6,.,TRBV27,.,TGTGCCAGCAGTTTTTCGACAGTTAATAATTCACCCCTCCACTTT,CASSFSTVNNSPLHF
TRBJ1-1,.,TRBV7-9,.,TGTGCCAGCAGCTTAACCGTGGCTGCAGGGAGGGCTTTCTTT,CASSLTVAAGRAFF
TRBJ2-7,.,TRBV7-2,few,TGTGCCAGCAGCGACGGGTATAGCTCCTACGAGCAGTACTTC,CASSDGYSSYEQYF
TRBJ1-2,.,TRBV4-2,.,TGTGCCAGCAGCCAAGATCAGGTTTTGGGGGGCTACACCTTC,CASSQDQVLGGYTF
TRBJ2-1,.,TRBV29-1,many,TGCAGCGTTCTCGGGGGAACCTACAATGAGCAGTTCTTC,CSVLGGTYNEQFF
TRBJ2-2,.,TRBV14,.,TGTGCCAGCAGCCCCGTTAGAGTCACCGGGGAGCTGTTTTTT,CASSPVRVTGELFF
TRBJ2-1,TRBD2,TRBV6-6,.,TGTGCCAGCAGTTTCCTAGCGGGAGAGGTGGATGAGCAGTTCTTC,CASSFLAGEVDEQFF
TRBJ2-1,.,TRBV5-8,.,TGTGCCAGCAGCTTGGTATGGAGGGGTGAGCAGTTCTTC,CASSLVWRGEQFF
TRBJ2-3,TRBD2,TRBV20-1,few,TGCAGTGCTACAGGGAGGGCAGATACGCAGTATTTT,CSATGRADTQYF
TRBJ2-2,TRBD1,TRBV11-2,.,TGTGCCAGCAGCTTAGGGCGTTTGTTGGGACAGGGGGCTCCCGGGGAGCTGTTTTTT,CASSLGRLLGQGAPGELFF
TRBJ1-2,.,TRBV12-3/TRBV12-4,many,TGTGCCAGCAGTTTGCGGACGGTTAACTATGGCTACACCTTC,CASSLRTVNYGYTF
TRBJ2-7,.,TRBV28,.,TGTGCCAGTCGAGCCCGCACAGGCAACTACGAGCAGTACTTC,CASRARTGNYEQYF
TRBJ1-5,.,TRBV6-1,.,TGTGCCAGCAGTGGGGGCGGTAGTTCAAACCAGCCCCAGCATTTT,CASSGGGSSNQPQHF
TRBJ1-5,TRBD1,TRBV5-1,few,TGCGCCAGCAGCCGGGACAGTAGCCAGCCCCAGCATTTT,CASSRDSSQPQHF
TRBJ1-1,.,TRBV6-1,once,TGTGCCAGCGCCGCGACAGAGAACACTGAAGCTTTCTTT,CASAATENTEAFF
TRBJ2-3,TRBD2,TRBV6-6,few,TGTGCCAGCAGTTACTCGGGACTAGCGGGGGCTGCAGATACGCAGTATTTT,CASSYSGLAGAADTQYF
TRBJ2-1,TRBD2,TRBV7-2,few,TGTGCCAGCAGCTCCCAGACTAGCGGGGGGGTAAATGAGCAGTTCTTC,CASSSQTSGGVNEQFF
TRBJ2-5,.,TRBV3-1,.,TGTGCCAGCAGCCAAGCCTTGGGGGAGCAGTACTTC,CASSQALGEQYF
TRBJ2-1,TRBD2,TRBV5-8,.,TGTGCCAGCAACCGGAGGACTAGTCTTGAGCAGTTCTTC,CASNRRTSLEQFF
TRBJ2-4,.,TRBV18,.,TGTGCCGGCTCACAGGTCCGCGGGACCATAGCCAAAAACATTCAGTACTTC,CAGSQVRGTIAKNIQYF
TRBJ2-1,.,TRBV7-7,.,TGTGCTAGCAGCTTAGCAGGGAGCCTAAGCAATGAGCAGTTCTTC,CASSLAGSLSNEQFF
TRBJ2-7,TRBD2,TRBV27,.,TGTGCCAGCGGTAGCGGGCTTAGGGACGAGCAGTACTTC,CASGSGLRDEQYF
TRBJ2-7,.,TRBV6-5,.,TGTGCCACCACCGCTGGCGGAGGTTACGAGCAGTACTTC,CATTAGGGYEQYF
TRBJ2-3,.,TRBV5-1,.,TGCGCCAGCGCAGTCCCTAGCACAGATGCGCAGTATTTT,CASAVPSTDAQYF
TRBJ2-5,.,TRBV7-2,.,TGTGCCAGCAGCTTAGTAGCGGAGAACAATGAGCAGTACTTC,CASSLVAENNEQYF
TRBJ2-7,TRBD2,TRBV12-3/TRBV12-4,few,TGTGCCAGCAGTCGACTAGCGGGAGCGGACGAGCAGTACTTC,CASSRLAGADEQYF
TRBJ2-1,.,TRBV20-1,.,TGCAGCGGCGAGGAGACAGTAATTAACGATGAGCAGTTCTTC,CSGEETVINDEQFF
TRBJ2-1,.,TRBV28,.,TGTGCCAGCAGTACCCTTCAGTGGACCCGGGATGAGCAGTTCTTC,CASSTLQWTRDEQFF
TRBJ2-7,TRBD2,TRBV25-1,.,TGTGCCAGCAGTGTTGCTAGCGGGGTGGGAAATGAGCAGTACTTC,CASSVASGVGNEQYF
TRBJ2-3,.,TRBV7-8,few,TGTGCCAGCAGCTTAGAGCTCTATACGCAGTATTTT,CASSLELYTQYF
TRBJ2-5,TRBD2,TRBV5-1,few,TGCGCCAGCAGCTTGGTCCTCGCGTATAGCGGGGAGGGGACCCAGTACTTC,CASSLVLAYSGEGTQYF
TRBJ1-6,.,TRBV6-6,.,TGTGCCAGCAGTTACTTGGAACAGAGTAATTCACCCCTCCACTTT,CASSYLEQSNSPLHF
TRBJ1-2,.,TRBV7-9,.,TGTGCCAGCAGCTTAGTTCAAGTAGGGGACTATGGCTACACCTTC,CASSLVQVGDYGYTF
TRBJ2-3,TRBD1,TRBV20-1,few,TGCAGTGCTAGAGGCAGGGGGCGCACAGATACGCAGTATTTT,CSARGRGRTDTQYF
TRBJ2-7,.,TRBV4-1,.,TGCGCCAGCAGCCAAGCTCTAGGGGCTTACGAGCAGTACTTC,CASSQALGAYEQYF
TRBJ2-1,TRBD2,TRBV24-1,.,TGTGCCACCAGTGAAGGGACTAGCGGGAGAGTTTCGGGGAATGAGCAGTTCTTC,CATSEGTSGRVSGNEQFF
TRBJ1-5,TRBD1,TRBV20-1,.,TGCAGTGCTAGGCTCGACAGGGGGGCCAATCAGCCCCAGCATTTT,CSARLDRGANQPQHF
TRBJ2-7,TRBD2,TRBV29-1,many,TGCAGCGTTGTGGGGTCGGCAGGGAGCGGGGGCGCCTACGAGCAGTACTTC,CSVVGSAGSGGAYEQYF
TRBJ2-7,TRBD1,TRBV2,.,TGTGCCAGCAGCCCTCCCGGGACAGGCTACGAGCAGTACTTC,CASSPPGTGYEQYF